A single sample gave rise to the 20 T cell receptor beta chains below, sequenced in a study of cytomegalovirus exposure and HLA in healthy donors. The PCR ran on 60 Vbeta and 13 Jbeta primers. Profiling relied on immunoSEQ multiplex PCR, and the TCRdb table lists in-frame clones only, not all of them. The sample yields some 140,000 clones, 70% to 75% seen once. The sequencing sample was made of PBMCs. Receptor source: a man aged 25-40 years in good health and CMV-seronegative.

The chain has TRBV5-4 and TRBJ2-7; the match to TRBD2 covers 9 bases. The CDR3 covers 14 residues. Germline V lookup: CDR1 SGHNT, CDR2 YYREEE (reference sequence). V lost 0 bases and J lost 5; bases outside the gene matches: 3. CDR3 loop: CASSLVAGGNEQYF. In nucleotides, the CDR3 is TGTGCCAGCAGCTTGGTTGCGGGAGGGAACGAGCAGTACTTC.

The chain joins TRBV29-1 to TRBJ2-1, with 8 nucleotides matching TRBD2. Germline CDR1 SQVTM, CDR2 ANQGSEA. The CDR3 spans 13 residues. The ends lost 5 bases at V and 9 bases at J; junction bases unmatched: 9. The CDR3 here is CSVLSGSGIEQFF. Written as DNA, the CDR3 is TGCAGCGTTTTGAGCGGGAGCGGCATTGAGCAGTTCTTC.

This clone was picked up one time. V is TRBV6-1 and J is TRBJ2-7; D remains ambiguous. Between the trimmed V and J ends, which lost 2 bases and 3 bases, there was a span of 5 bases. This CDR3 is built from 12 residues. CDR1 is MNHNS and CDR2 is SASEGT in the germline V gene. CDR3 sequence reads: CASSESGYEQYF. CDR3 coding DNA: TGTGCCAGCAGTGAATCAGGCTACGAGCAGTACTTC.

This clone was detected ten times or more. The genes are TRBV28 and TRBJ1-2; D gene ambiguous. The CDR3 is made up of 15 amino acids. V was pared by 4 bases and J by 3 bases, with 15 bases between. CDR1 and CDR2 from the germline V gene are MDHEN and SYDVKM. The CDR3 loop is CASSSSGTGDYGYTF. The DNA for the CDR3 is TGTGCCAGCAGTTCTTCCGGCACCGGGGACTATGGCTACACCTTC.

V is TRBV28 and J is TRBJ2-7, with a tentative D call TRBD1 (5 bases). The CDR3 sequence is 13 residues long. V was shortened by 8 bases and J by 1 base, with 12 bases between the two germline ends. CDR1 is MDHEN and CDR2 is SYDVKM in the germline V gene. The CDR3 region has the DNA TGTGCCAGCGACAGTCAAACTTCCTACGAGCAGTACTTC. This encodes CASDSQTSYEQYF.

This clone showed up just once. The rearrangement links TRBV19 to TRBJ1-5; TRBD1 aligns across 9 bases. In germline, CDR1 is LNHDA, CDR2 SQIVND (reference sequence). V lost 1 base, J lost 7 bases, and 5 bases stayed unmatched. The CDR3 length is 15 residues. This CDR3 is CASSIGGTGMQPQHF. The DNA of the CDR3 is TGTGCCAGTAGTATAGGAGGGACAGGGATGCAGCCCCAGCATTTT.

The CDR3 bases are TGTGCCAGCAGCCGGACCTTAGCGGGAGAGTATTACGAGCAGTACTTC. Amino acid sequence: CASSRTLAGEYYEQYF. The rearrangement uses TRBV5-4 and TRBJ2-7; 9 positions match TRBD2. This CDR3 contains 16 residues. The germline V gene encodes CDR1 SGHNT and CDR2 YYREEE (reference sequence). The V segment lost 4 bases and the J segment 4 bases; nucleotides outside the gene matches: 12.

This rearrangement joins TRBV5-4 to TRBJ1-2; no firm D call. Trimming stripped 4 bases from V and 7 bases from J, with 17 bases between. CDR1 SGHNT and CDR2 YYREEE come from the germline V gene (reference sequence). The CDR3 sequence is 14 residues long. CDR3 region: CASSIRPSEGGYTF. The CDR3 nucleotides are TGTGCCAGCAGCATAAGGCCCTCGGAGGGTGGCTACACCTTC.

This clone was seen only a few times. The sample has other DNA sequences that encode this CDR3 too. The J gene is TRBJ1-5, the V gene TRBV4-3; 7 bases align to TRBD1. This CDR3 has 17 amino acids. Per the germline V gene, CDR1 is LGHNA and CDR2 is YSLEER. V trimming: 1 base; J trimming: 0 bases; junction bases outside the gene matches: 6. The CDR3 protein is CASSQGTGGYSNQPQHF. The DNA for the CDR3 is TGCGCCAGCAGCCAAGGGACAGGAGGGTATAGCAATCAGCCCCAGCATTTT.

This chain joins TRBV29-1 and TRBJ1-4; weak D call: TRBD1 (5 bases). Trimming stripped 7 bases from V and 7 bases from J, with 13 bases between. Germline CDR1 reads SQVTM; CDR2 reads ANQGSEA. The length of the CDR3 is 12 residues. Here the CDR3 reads CSGLWGGEKLFF. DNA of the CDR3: TGCAGCGGACTTTGGGGCGGTGAAAAACTGTTTTTT.

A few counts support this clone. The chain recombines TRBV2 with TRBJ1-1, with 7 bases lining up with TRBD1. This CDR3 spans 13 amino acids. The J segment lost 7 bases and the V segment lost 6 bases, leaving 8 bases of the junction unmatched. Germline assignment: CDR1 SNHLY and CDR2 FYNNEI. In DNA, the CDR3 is TGTGCCAGCAGGGAGAACAGGGGCGTTGAAGCTTTCTTT. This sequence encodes CASRENRGVEAFF.

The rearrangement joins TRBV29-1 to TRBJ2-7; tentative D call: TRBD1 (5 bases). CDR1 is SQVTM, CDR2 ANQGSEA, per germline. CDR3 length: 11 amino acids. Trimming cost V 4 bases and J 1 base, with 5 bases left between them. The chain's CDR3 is CSVGQSYEQYF. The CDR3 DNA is TGCAGCGTTGGACAGTCCTACGAGCAGTACTTC.

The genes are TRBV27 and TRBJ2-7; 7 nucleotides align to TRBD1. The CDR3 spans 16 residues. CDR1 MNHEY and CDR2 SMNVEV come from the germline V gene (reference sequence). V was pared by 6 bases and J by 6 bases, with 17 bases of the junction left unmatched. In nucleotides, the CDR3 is TGTGCCAGCAGCCCCGGGACAGTGACATGGCGGGTCGAGCAGTACTTC. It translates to CASSPGTVTWRVEQYF.

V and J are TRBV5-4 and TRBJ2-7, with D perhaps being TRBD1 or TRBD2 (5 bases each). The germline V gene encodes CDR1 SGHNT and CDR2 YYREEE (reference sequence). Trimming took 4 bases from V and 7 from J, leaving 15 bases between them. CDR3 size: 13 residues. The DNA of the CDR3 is TGTGCCAGCAGCCTGGGACCTGGAGAGGAGCAGTACTTC. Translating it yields CASSLGPGEEQYF.

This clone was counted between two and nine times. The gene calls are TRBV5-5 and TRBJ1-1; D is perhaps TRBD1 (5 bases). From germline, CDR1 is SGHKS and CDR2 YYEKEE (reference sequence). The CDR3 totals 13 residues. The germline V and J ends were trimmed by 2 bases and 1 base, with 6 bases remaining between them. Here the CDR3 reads CASSLTGNTEAFF. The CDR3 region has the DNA TGTGCCAGCAGCTTAACAGGGAACACTGAAGCTTTCTTT.

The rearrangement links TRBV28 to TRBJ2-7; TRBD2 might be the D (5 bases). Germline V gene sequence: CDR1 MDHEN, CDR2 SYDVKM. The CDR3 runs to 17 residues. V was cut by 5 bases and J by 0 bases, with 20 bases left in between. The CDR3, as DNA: TGTGCCAGCAGTGCTAACCCCGGCTGGGAGCCCTCCTACGAGCAGTACTTC. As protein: CASSANPGWEPSYEQYF.

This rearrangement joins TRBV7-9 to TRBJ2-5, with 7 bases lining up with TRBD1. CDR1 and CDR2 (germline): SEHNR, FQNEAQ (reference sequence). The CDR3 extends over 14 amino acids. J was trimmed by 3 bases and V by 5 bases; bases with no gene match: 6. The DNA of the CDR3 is TGTGCCAGCAGCCCCACTGACAGGGAAGAGACCCAGTACTTC. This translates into CASSPTDREETQYF.

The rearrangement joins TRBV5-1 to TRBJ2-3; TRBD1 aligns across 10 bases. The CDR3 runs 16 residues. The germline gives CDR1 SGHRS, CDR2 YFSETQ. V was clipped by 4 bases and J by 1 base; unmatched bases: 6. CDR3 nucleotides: TGCGCCAGCAGCCCGGCCGGGACAGGGGGCACAGATACGCAGTATTTT. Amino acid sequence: CASSPAGTGGTDTQYF.

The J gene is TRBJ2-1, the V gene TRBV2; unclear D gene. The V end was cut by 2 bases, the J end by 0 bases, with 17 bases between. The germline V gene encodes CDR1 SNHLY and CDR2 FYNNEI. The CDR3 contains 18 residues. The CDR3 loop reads CASSELPPSHSSYNEQFF. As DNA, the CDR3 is TGTGCCAGCAGTGAACTTCCTCCAAGCCATAGCTCCTACAATGAGCAGTTCTTC.

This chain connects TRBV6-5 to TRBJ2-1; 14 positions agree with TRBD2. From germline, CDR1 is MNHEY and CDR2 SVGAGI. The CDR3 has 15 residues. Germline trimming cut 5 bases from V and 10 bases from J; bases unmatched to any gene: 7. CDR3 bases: TGTGCCAGCAGTCAGACTAGCGGGAGGGCCGCCGAGCAGTTCTTC. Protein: CASSQTSGRAAEQFF.